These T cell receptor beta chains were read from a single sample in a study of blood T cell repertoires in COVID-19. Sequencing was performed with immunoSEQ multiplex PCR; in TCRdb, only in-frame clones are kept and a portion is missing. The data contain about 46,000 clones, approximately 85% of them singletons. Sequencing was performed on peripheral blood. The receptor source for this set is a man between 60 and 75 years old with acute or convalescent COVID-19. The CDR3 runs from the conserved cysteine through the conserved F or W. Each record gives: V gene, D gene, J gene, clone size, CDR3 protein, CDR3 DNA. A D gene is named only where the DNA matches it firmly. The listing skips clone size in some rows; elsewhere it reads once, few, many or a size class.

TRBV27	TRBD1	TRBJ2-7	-	CASSTVGQGAYEQYF	TGTGCCAGCAGTACTGTCGGACAGGGGGCGTACGAGCAGTACTTC
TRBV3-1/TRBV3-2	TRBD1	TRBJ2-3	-	CASSRQGASSTDTQYF	TGTGCCAGCAGCCGGCAGGGGGCCTCTAGCACAGATACGCAGTATTTT
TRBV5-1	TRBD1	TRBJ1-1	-	CASSFTGGSGTEAFF	TGCGCCAGCAGCTTTACAGGGGGCTCGGGAACTGAAGCTTTCTTT
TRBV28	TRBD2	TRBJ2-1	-	CASSNSPGGTSSDNEQFF	TGTGCCAGCAGTAACAGCCCGGGAGGGACTAGCTCCGACAATGAGCAGTTCTTC
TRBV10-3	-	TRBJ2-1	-	CAISVAQGSYNEQFF	TGTGCCATCAGTGTTGCTCAGGGGTCCTACAATGAGCAGTTCTTC
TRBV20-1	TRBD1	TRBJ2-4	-	CSASRQGAQNIQYF	TGCAGTGCTAGTCGCCAGGGGGCTCAAAACATTCAGTACTTC
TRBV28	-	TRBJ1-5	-	CASRGRSNQPQHF	TGTGCCAGCAGGGGGAGGAGCAATCAGCCCCAGCATTTT
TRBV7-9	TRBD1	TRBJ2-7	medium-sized	CASSLVLTGGTYEQYF	TGTGCCAGCAGCTTAGTTCTGACAGGGGGAACTTACGAGCAGTACTTC
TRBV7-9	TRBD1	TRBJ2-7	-	CASSTQTGAYEQYF	TGTGCCAGCAGCACCCAGACAGGGGCCTACGAGCAGTACTTC
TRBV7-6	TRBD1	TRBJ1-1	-	CASSRHGVGTGAPNTEAFF	TGTGCCAGCAGCCGCCACGGCGTCGGGACAGGGGCCCCGAACACTGAAGCTTTCTTT
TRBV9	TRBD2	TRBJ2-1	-	CASSARTSGDYNEQFF	TGTGCCAGCAGCGCCCGGACTAGCGGGGACTACAATGAGCAGTTCTTC
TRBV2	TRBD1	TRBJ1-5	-	CASRLIGTGEQPQHF	TGTGCCAGCAGGTTAATTGGGACAGGTGAACAGCCCCAGCATTTT
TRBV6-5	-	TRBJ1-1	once	CASGGQLNTEAFF	TGTGCCAGCGGCGGACAGCTGAACACTGAAGCTTTCTTT
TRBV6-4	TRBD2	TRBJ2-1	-	CASSVRLAGGLWNEQFF	TGTGCCAGCAGCGTCCGACTAGCGGGAGGGCTCTGGAATGAGCAGTTCTTC
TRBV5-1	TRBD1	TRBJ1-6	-	CASSLTDRGRGRDYNSPLHF	TGCGCCAGCAGCCTTACGGACAGGGGAAGGGGCCGTGACTATAATTCACCCCTCCACTTT
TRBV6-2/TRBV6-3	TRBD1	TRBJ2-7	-	CASSSDRVGSYEQYF	TGTGCCAGCAGTTCGGACAGGGTGGGCTCCTACGAGCAGTACTTC
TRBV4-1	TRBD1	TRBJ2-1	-	CASSLRQGSGNEQFF	TGCGCCAGCAGCCTGCGACAGGGTTCGGGAAATGAGCAGTTCTTC
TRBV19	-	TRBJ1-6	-	CASLEGGVLHF	TGTGCCAGCCTGGAAGGGGGGGTCCTCCACTTT
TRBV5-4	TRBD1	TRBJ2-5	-	CASSLRGQPYQETQYF	TGTGCCAGCAGCTTGCGGGGACAGCCCTACCAAGAGACCCAGTACTTC
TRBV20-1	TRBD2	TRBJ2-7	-	CSASPGTSGRYEQYF	TGCAGTGCTAGTCCCGGGACTAGCGGGAGGTACGAGCAGTACTTC
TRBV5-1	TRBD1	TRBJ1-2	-	CASSLTATGENGYTF	TGCGCCAGCAGCTTGACCGCGACAGGGGAGAATGGCTACACCTTC
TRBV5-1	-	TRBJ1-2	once	CASSLQGDYGYTF	TGCGCCAGCAGCTTGCAGGGTGACTATGGCTACACCTTC
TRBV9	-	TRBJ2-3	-	CASSVQGTDTQYF	TGTGCCAGCAGCGTACAGGGAACAGATACGCAGTATTTT
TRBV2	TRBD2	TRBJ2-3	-	CASIPLAASTDTQYF	TGTGCCAGCATTCCACTAGCGGCTAGCACAGATACGCAGTATTTT
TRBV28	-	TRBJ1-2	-	CASSLIVGSGGYTF	TGTGCCAGCAGTTTAATTGTGGGATCGGGGGGCTACACCTTC